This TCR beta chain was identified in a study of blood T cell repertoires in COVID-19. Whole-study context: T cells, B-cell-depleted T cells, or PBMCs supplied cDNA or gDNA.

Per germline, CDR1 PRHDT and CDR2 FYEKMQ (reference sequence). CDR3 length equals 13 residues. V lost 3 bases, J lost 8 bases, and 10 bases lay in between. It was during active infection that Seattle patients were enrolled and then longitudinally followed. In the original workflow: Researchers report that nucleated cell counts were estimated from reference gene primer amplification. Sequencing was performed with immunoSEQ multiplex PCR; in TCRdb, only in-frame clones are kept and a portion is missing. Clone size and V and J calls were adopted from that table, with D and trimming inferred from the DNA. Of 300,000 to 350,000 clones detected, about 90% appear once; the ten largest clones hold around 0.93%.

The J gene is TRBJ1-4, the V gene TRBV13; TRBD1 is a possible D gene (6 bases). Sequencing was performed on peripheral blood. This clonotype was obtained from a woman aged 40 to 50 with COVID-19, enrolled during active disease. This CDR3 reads CASSLGAREKLFF. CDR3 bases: TGTGCCAGCAGCTTGGGGGCAAGGGAAAAACTGTTTTTT. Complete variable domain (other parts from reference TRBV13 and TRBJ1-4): AAGVIQSPRHLIKEKRETATLKCYPIPRHDTVYWYQQGPGQDPQFLISFYEKMQSDKGSIPDRFSAQQFSDYHSELNMSSLELGDSALYFCASSLGAREKLFFGSGTQLSVL.